The clone carrying this TCR beta chain was detected a few times. Antigen unknown. CDR1 and CDR2 from the germline V gene are WNHNN and SYGVQD (reference sequence). This CDR3 has 15 amino acids. A sample-barcoded 5' primer and a J-beta primer mix were used in a second PCR of roughly 7 to 11 cycles. MiXCR, applied by TCRdb to the 5' RACE reads, yields one record per CDR3 protein. The sample has more than 500,000 distinct CDR3 sequences, about 25% seen once; the top ten hold approximately 3.5%. The source of the sample is a study of blood T cells in healthy people across ages. The study, taken as a whole, reports: From one million sequenced T cells, diversity estimates were lower bounds.

This sample was also put to use in a study of T cells of mothers and their children.

Sequenced sample: blood. The TCR comes from a boy between 2 and 10 years old in good health. The chain joins TRBV10-1 to TRBJ2-5; TRBD1 is a possible D gene (6 bases). The end of the DNA aligns better with TRBJ2-1, so the J call may be wrong. The CDR3 spells CASSESRTAYNEQFF. Written as DNA, the CDR3 is TGCGCCAGCAGTGAGTCAAGGACAGCTTACAATGAGCAGTTCTTC.